This T cell receptor (beta chain) was sequenced during a study of CD8+CD57+ T cells in acquired aplastic anemia. Findings and caveats of the study: It was found that roughly 31 CD8+ CDR3 sequences were shared between patients and controls.

Patients chosen for sequencing had shown CD8+CD57+ cell expansion by flow cytometry. Sampling of blood occurred while the patients had still received no therapy. Genomic DNA constituted the template upon which TCR beta VDJ and CDR3 profiling was performed. TCRdb redid the calling of the reads with MiXCR, one entry per CDR3 protein. The sample lists approximately 190,000 distinct CDR3 sequences; around half were seen once. The germline V gene encodes CDR1 MGHDK and CDR2 SYGVNS. The CDR3 sequence is 16 residues long. Remarks on this clonotype: The antigen is not known.

The receptor comes from a human donor with aplastic anemia. Sequenced: sorted CD4+, CD8+, or CD8+CD57+ T cells (not recorded which) from PBMCs. V gene TRBV25-1 combines with J gene TRBJ2-5; a weak D match, TRBD2 (6 bases). The J call may be wrong; the DNA end is better matched by TRBJ2-7. CDR3 bases: TGTGCCAGCAGGAGGGCCCTTTCGCGGGACCGCTACGAGCAGTACTTC. This codes for CASRRALSRDRYEQYF.